Given below is one T cell receptor (beta chain) in context. In its sample, this clone was seen once. Its antigen is not yet known. No base quality values were provided; no much bigger clone lies one nucleotide off. The data belong to a study of cytomegalovirus exposure and HLA in healthy donors (dated by TCRdb to 2016 to 2017). As for the study more broadly: An earlier analysis of roughly 500 of the donors reported more than 250 Gb of sequence data and around 110 million unique TCR beta sequences from roughly 180 million T cells. Every discovery cohort repertoire had been produced on one sequencing platform. An early release covering 500 to 750 HLA-typed donors comprised about 310 gigabases of sequencing data and about 90 million unique TCR sequences. The later analysis used no new phenotypic data to find candidate immune exposures, relying instead on TCR beta sequences and their occurrence across donors. About five DR-DQ haplotypes were treated as single units for association and clustering because of strong linkage in the cohort. Across about 380 genotyped donors of the cohort, an average of approximately 220,000 unique TCR beta nucleotide sequences per donor were sequenced, and 15% to 20% of those sequences were non-productive. In a later genetic analysis, genome-wide SNP genotypes for about three fifths of the roughly 670 donors were used, and that subset was treated as a discovery cohort. Of the roughly 410 genotyped donors, roughly 80% were placed in the genetic ancestry cluster associated with self-reported Caucasian donors. Besides the first cohort of roughly 640 subjects, a separate validation cohort made up of 120 different subjects was used. The study aimed to test whether signatures of past pathogen exposure could be identified by cataloging public T cell receptors. HLA typing covered class I and class II loci at four-digit resolution. To predict cytomegalovirus infection status, the study brought together high-throughput TCR immunosequencing, statistical association of individual TCRs with disease status, and machine learning. A later analysis re-examined previously published TCR beta repertoires from more than 650 donors and added high-resolution HLA genotyping to investigate patterns of TCR occurrence. The T cell repertoires of some 700 subjects were profiled by immunosequencing and related to cytomegalovirus serostatus. The number of typed donors differed by locus: roughly 629-640 for A, B, C, DRB1 and DQB1; 522 for DQA1; fewer than 610 for DPA1; and about 450 for DPB1. Donor age, sex, ethnicity and CMV serostatus were collected together with the repertoire data. An earlier analysis of fewer than 750 of the donors used high-throughput TCR beta sequencing to judge whether each TCR beta V gene segment behaved as functional or pseudogenic.

Trimming leaves V shorter by 3 bases and J shorter by 5 bases, with the junction holding 6 bases beyond the gene matches. The CDR3 holds 14 amino acids from the cysteine to the phenylalanine. The entry retains the CDR3 DNA only, 42 bases that are in frame from base 1. The germline V gene sets CDR1 to SQVTM and CDR2 to ANQGSEA. To prepare the library, the immunoSEQ multiplex PCR assay was applied. For the multiplex PCR, a mixture combining 60 forward primers for TCR Vbeta segments and 13 reverse primers for TCR Jbeta segments was used. A multiplex PCR assay on genomic DNA amplified the CDR3 region of rearranged TCR beta genes. Amplified TCR beta libraries were sequenced as 87-base-pair reads on the Illumina HiSeq System. As for the authors' bioinformatics: A later analysis counted some 80 million unique TCR beta chains across the approximately 700 repertoires, and some 11 million of these chains were shared by at least two donors. Raw reads were error-corrected and collapsed into unique sequences with a nearest-neighbor algorithm that merged closely related sequences to remove PCR and sequencing errors. CDR3 sequences were aligned to IMGT reference sequences to assign V, D and J gene segments. For a sequence to be retained, at least a six-nucleotide match to both a V gene segment and a J gene segment was required. Rearrangements were called productive when the CDR3 lacked stop codons and stayed in frame with V and J; all others were non-productive. Following IMGT convention, CDR3 was defined as the stretch from the second conserved V-encoded cysteine to the conserved J-encoded phenylalanine. The earlier analysis of about 500 of the donors excluded sequences that lacked an unambiguous match to a single V gene segment. In an earlier analysis of approximately 500 of the donors, a V segment was called functional when productive rearrangements were above 56.7%, and segregating when the standard deviation between donors exceeded 5%. To diagnose cytomegalovirus status from the catalog of TCR beta chain sequences, a statistical classification framework was built. In a later analysis, TCR nucleotide sequences were compared against IMGT/GENE-DB human TR gene sequences so that V and J genes could be assigned. A later analysis assigned CDR3 sequences and most-parsimonious VDJ recombination scenarios with the TCRdist pipeline. In a later analysis, each TCR beta chain was defined by its CDR3 amino acid sequence together with its V-gene family, and reads lacking a unique V-gene family were excluded. A later analysis removed 500 to 650 highly shared, low-generation-probability nucleotide sequences to deal with suspected cross-contamination and a sequencing artifact. In a later analysis, a clonal expansion index for each public chain was calculated from normalized within-repertoire ranks of inferred template counts. In a later analysis, generation probabilities were computed using a VDJ recombination model fitted to out-of-frame rearrangements, and the results were checked against IGoR. In a later analysis, TCR-TCR, TCR-HLA and TCR-CMV co-occurrence was scored with hypergeometric tests, and a repertoire-size bias correction was applied to TCR pairs. To estimate false discovery rates, a later analysis permuted the HLA or CMV assignments 20 times. A later analysis grouped co-occurring TCRs with DBSCAN, adding TCRdist sequence similarity when clustering within HLA-allele-positive subsets. Repertoires with fewer than 30,000 or more than 120,000 public chains were left out of co-occurrence clustering, as were about five repertoires with anomalous nucleotide sharing. TCRdb obtained this table from immuneACCESS and retained in-frame rearrangements with V and J assigned. These tables miss some clones; where compared with another copy, unresolved V genes account for less than half of the shortfall, and the remainder is unexplained. V, J and clone size are those of that table, while D and trimming were read from the DNA. The sample records about 220,000 clones, approximately 70% of which are singletons. The ten largest clones represent under 2% of the sample.

Beyond this particular receptor, the publication reports: Because HLA typing was missing for some donors at each locus, association tests included only the typed subset. A further reported finding was that TCR beta sequences accurately predicted the HLA-A and HLA-B alleles for most subjects in the first cohort. Some IMGT-functional V segments, including TRBV6-2 and TRBV6-3, could not be distinguished by the 87-base-pair reads and were therefore excluded. Because counts were too low, 15 to 20 rarely observed V segments, including chromosome 9 orphons, were excluded from the earlier analysis of 587 of the donors. It was suggested by the authors that the approach could potentially be generalized to other disease states and immunological phenotypes. Compared with the approximately 600-donor mean, donors in an Asian-associated ancestry cluster had fewer N-insertions in productive TCRs, according to a later genetic analysis. In vitro tests confirmed that three of the cytomegalovirus-associated TCR beta chains recognize cytomegalovirus antigens. In a later analysis, HLA-associated TCR beta chains showed more clonal expansion and lower generation probabilities than non-associated chains that were equally common. A later analysis found that most CMV-associated TCR beta chains appeared HLA-restricted, with HLA associations seemingly driven largely by CMV exposure. A later analysis found that TCR association rates varied across HLA loci, with DRB1 alleles showing the most associated TCRs and HLA-C alleles the fewest. Cytomegalovirus status was reported to be diagnosed by the classifier with high specificity and sensitivity in both the original and validation cohorts. In this cohort, only TCR beta chains were sequenced, and detectable features were limited by the absence of alpha or paired-chain data. A group of highly shared sequence variants was considered likely to be a technical artifact of the sequencing pipeline. In a later analysis, several top co-occurrence clusters were reported to appear linked to parvovirus B19, influenza, CMV and Epstein-Barr virus. Linkage disequilibrium might explain the correlated functional status among segregating V segments, but an unknown experimental factor could not be ruled out. Sequencing depth was assumed to be roughly uniform across donors in the presence/absence analyses, though that assumption may not hold. V-gene and J-gene trimming of TCR beta chains was associated with a missense DCLRE1C variant in a later genetic analysis, and the association was replicated in an independent cohort. Specific HLA alleles were associated with 16,951 TCR beta sequences at a false discovery rate of 0.05 in a later analysis. For the cohort, immune exposure information was limited to CMV serostatus. Most TCR sequences were seen in very few donors, while some public TCRs were found in many individuals. The study gave a list of 150 to 200 TCR beta chains associated with cytomegalovirus. Strong co-occurrence of HLA alleles, especially DR and DQ, made assigning TCR associations to individual alleles difficult. In an earlier analysis of about 600 of the donors, most TCR beta V segments appeared in productive rearrangements about 90% or about 30% of the time, broadly matching IMGT annotations.

The cohort was made up of about 670 healthy bone marrow donors. At the time of sampling, all cohort members were nominally healthy, though unrecorded immune exposures were likely present. The donor tested CMV seronegative and was one of the 352 seronegative cohort members. Each donor provided a peripheral blood sample, and peripheral blood mononuclear cells were used for TCR beta sequencing. The Qiagen DNeasy Blood Extraction Kit was used to extract genomic DNA from the blood cell samples. The chain is made from TRBV29-1 and TRBJ1-2; TRBD1 agrees with 10 junctional bases. The material sequenced was PBMCs. This clonotype originated in a woman aged 30 to 39 in good health and CMV-seronegative. CDR3 region: CSVDARDRGYGYTF. In nucleotide form, the sequence is TGCAGCGTTGACGCTCGGGACAGGGGTTATGGCTACACCTTC. Outside the CDR3, residues come from the reference TRBV29-1 and TRBJ1-2 proteins, so the full variable domain is: SAVISQKPSRDICQRGTSLTIQCQVDSQVTMMFWYRQQPGQSLTLIATANQGSEATYESGFVIDKFPISRPNLTFSTLTVSNMSPEDSSIYLCSVDARDRGYGYTFGSGTRLTVV.